This TCR beta chain originates from a study of vaccination and CD4 T cells after COVID-19. Whole-study findings and limits: A nonsignificant rise from about 20 to 38 was seen in the median number of SARS-CoV-2-reactive clonotypes.

This clonotype has just a few counts. What it binds is not known. The treatment is: approximately nine-day PBMC culture with coronavirus spike peptide pools or control peptides (ViraFEST assay). Via ViraFEST, peptide pools expanded antigen-specific T cells before TCR sequencing. Patients returned positive PCR results between March and December 2020, earlier than US Alpha, Beta and Delta variants. The CDR3 is 15 residues long. The germline V and J ends were trimmed by 3 bases and 1 base, with 11 bases remaining between them. Per germline, CDR1 SGHTA and CDR2 FQGNSA. The Oncomine TCR Beta short-read assay sequenced DNA from cultured CD4+ T cells. The source of extracted genomic DNA was cultured CD4+ T cells. TCRdb re-called the PCR reads with MiXCR, one entry per CDR3 protein. Of 15,000 to 20,000 distinct CDR3 sequences detected, 40% to 55% appear once; the ten largest clones hold 4.9%.

Sequencing used CD4+ T cells from blood, cultured in vitro, obtained before SARS-CoV-2 vaccination. The receptor comes from a human donor who had recovered from COVID-19. The chain is built from TRBV7-2 and TRBJ2-3, with TRBD1 as a possible D gene (5 bases). The CDR3 loop is CASSFWEQGTDTQYF. The CDR3 DNA follows: TGTGCCAGCAGCTTCTGGGAACAGGGCACAGATACGCAGTATTTT.